The present TCR beta chain was sequenced within a study of CD8+CD57+ T cells in acquired aplastic anemia. Genomic DNA, serving as template, underwent TCR beta VDJ and CDR3 profiling. TCRdb ran MiXCR on the reads and lists one entry per CDR3 protein. The sample lists about 120,000 distinct CDR3 sequences; approximately 50% were seen once. Study-wide results and limits: Almost 30 shared CD8+ CDR3s appeared highly expressed within patients' immunodominant clones.

The germline V gene encodes CDR1 SGHRS and CDR2 YFSETQ. CDR3 length: 15 residues. V lost 3 bases to trimming and J lost 4 bases; unmatched junction nucleotides: 6. As for this clonotype: Its target is not known.

Sequenced patients had shown CD8+CD57+ cell expansion by flow cytometry. The specimen sequenced was sorted CD4+, CD8+, or CD8+CD57+ T cells (not recorded which) from PBMCs. The sequence derives from a human donor with aplastic anemia. The V and J genes are TRBV5-1 and TRBJ2-3; 9 bases are shared with TRBD1. The CDR3 spells CASSSRDRVPDTQYF. The CDR3 nucleotides are TGCGCCAGCAGCTCCCGGGACAGGGTTCCAGATACGCAGTATTTT.